These 6 T cell receptor beta chains were all obtained from the same sample, sequenced in a study of persistence of HIV-infected CD4 T cells. The stimulus was lysate of CMV-infected fibroblasts, approximately 9.7 ug/mL. Sorted nonresponding memory CD4+ T cells were CD40L-negative, CD69-negative, CD45RO-high. Sequencing used immunoSEQ version 4 in survey mode. Sequencing was performed with immunoSEQ multiplex PCR; in TCRdb, only in-frame clones are kept and a portion is missing. The sample yields some 31,000 clones, roughly 82% seen once. These TCRs' antigens remain unknown. Sequenced material: CD4+ T cells sorted from PBMCs after 18-hour stimulation, taken from a patient who received antiretroviral therapy. These receptors all come from an adult man with HIV who was CMV-seropositive.

This clone has just a few counts. A junction boundary mismatches the germline segment, possibly from a read error. The V call is TRBV30, the J call TRBJ1-5; maybe TRBD1 (5 bases). The germline V gene encodes CDR1 GTSNPN and CDR2 SVGIG (reference sequence). There are 14 residues in the CDR3. CDR3 DNA: TGTGCCTCGAGTTGGGGGGGGGTCAATCAGCCCCAGCATTTT. It specifies CASSWGGVNQPQHF.

The J gene is TRBJ1-1, the V gene TRBV5-1, with a weak D call TRBD1 (6 bases). Germline V lookup: CDR1 SGHRS, CDR2 YFSETQ. V was clipped by 4 bases and J by 0 bases, with 10 bases between them. The CDR3 has 14 amino acids. The CDR3 sequence is CASSRDTMNTEAFF. DNA for the CDR3: TGCGCCAGCAGCAGGGACACCATGAACACTGAAGCTTTCTTT.

In this sample, this clone turned up a few times. V usage is TRBV20-1 and J usage is TRBJ2-7, with no clear D. Germline loops: CDR1 DFQATT, CDR2 SNEGSKA (reference sequence). Between the trimmed V and J ends, which lost 1 base and 6 bases, there was a span of 7 bases. This CDR3 is built from 11 residues. Here the CDR3 DNA reads TGCAGTGCTAGAGGGTCTGCCGAGCAGTACTTC. Residues: CSARGSAEQYF.

This chain uses TRBV11-3 with TRBJ2-1; D tentatively fits TRBD1 or TRBD2 (6 bases each). Germline loops: CDR1 SGHNT, CDR2 YENEEA. The CDR3 sequence is 14 residues long. Trimming shortened V by 2 bases and J by 8 bases, and 13 bases separated the two germline ends. The CDR3 DNA follows: TGTGCCAGCAGCTTAAGGGGGGTCGCCGATGAGCAGTTCTTC. It encodes CASSLRGVADEQFF. Full variable domain (outside the CDR3, taken from reference TRBV11-3 and TRBJ2-1): EAGVVQSPRYKIIEKKQPVAFWCNPISGHNTLYWYLQNLGQGPELLIRYENEEAVDDSQLPKDRFSAERLKGVDSTLKIQPAELGDSAVYLCASSLRGVADEQFFGPGTRLTVL.

The V gene is TRBV6-5, the J gene TRBJ2-1; maybe TRBD1 (6 bases). The CDR3 runs 14 residues. Germline V CDR1 and CDR2: MNHEY, SVGAGI. V was shortened by 8 bases and J by 7 bases, with 18 bases between the two germline ends. The CDR3 reads CASRTGFVNNEQFF. CDR3 sequence (DNA): TGTGCCAGCCGCACAGGGTTTGTCAATAATGAGCAGTTCTTC.

The chain is built from TRBV6-2 or TRBV6-3 and TRBJ1-2; TRBD1 is a possible D gene (5 bases). The CDR3 covers 13 residues. Trimming removed 0 bases at V and 8 bases at J, with 10 bases between. The germline CDR1 and CDR2 sequences are MNHEY and SVGEGT. The CDR3 DNA sequence: TGTGCCAGCAGTTACTCGGTAGGGGACGGCTACACCTTC. This encodes CASSYSVGDGYTF.